This record looks at one T cell receptor beta chain sequence and its context. The antigen is unknown. These data originate in a study of somatic mutations in cytotoxic T cells in rheumatoid arthritis. Study summary: Certain V beta antibody-stained T-cell populations, V beta1+ cells sequenced for TCRB among them, were flow-sorted to nearly 100% purity.

Study results and caveats: The top CD8+ clone topped 20% of CD8+ cells in about an eighth of the roughly 60 patients. Increasing age coincided with elevated CD8+ clonality among rheumatoid arthritis patients, though not among healthy controls.

Here immunoSEQ multiplex PCR was the method, and the copy in TCRdb shows in-frame clones only, minus some. The data contain about 18,000 clones, approximately 80% of them singletons. The sequence was obtained from an adult with rheumatoid arthritis. The sequenced material came from CD8+ T cells sorted from blood.

CDR3 loop: CSVEDLPGGSYNEQFF. The DNA for the CDR3 is TGCAGCGTTGAAGATCTACCAGGGGGCTCCTACAATGAGCAGTTCTTC. This sequence joins TRBV29-1 and TRBJ2-1; TRBD1 matches at 7 bases. V lost 0 bases and J lost 0; bases outside the gene matches: 5. This CDR3 comprises 16 residues. Per the germline V gene, CDR1 is SQVTM and CDR2 is ANQGSEA.